A selection of T cell receptor beta chains follows, all from one sample in a study of shared clonotypes between healthy human individuals. The data were produced by immunoSEQ multiplex PCR, yet TCRdb's version contains in-frame clones alone and is incomplete. Among around 2,000,000 clones, just under 95% were seen once, and the ten largest hold around 1.1%. Sequenced sample: naive CD8+ T cells sorted from blood. The receptors stem from a man aged 18-30 years in good health. Each CDR3 is given with its conserved first and last residue. The order of the fields is clone size, V gene, D gene, J gene, CDR3 length, CDR3 DNA, CDR3 protein. A D gene is named only where the DNA matches it firmly. For some rows the clone size is stated as once, few or many, or as a class when expanded; others skip it.

NA	TRBV2	TRBD1	TRBJ2-2	14	TGTGCCAGCAGCGGACAGGGGAACACCGGGGAGCTGCTTTTT	CASSGQGNTGELLF
once	TRBV6-5	NA	TRBJ2-3	12	TGTGCCAGCAGTCCTTACCCAGATACGCAGTATTTT	CASSPYPDTQYF
NA	TRBV30	NA	TRBJ1-1	11	TGTGCCTGGGGGTATGGGACTGAAGCTTTCTTT	CAWGYGTEAFF
NA	TRBV21-1	NA	TRBJ2-6	17	TGTGCCAGCAGCTATGGGGTGGAAGCGCGGCGGGCCAACGTCCTGACTTTC	CASSYGVEARRANVLTF
NA	TRBV9	TRBD2	TRBJ2-1	16	TGTGCCAGCAGCGCTCCCTCGAGCGGGGGGTACAATGAGCAGTTCTTC	CASSAPSSGGYNEQFF
NA	TRBV10-1	NA	TRBJ2-7	14	TGCGCCAGCAGTGCCACAAGTTCCCCCTACGAGCAGTACTTC	CASSATSSPYEQYF
once	TRBV30	NA	TRBJ2-7	12	TGTGCCTGGGCCAGAGGATCCTACGAGCAGTACTTC	CAWARGSYEQYF
NA	TRBV28	TRBD1	TRBJ1-2	13	TGTGCCAGCAGTTTTCAACAGGGGTATGGCTACACCTTC	CASSFQQGYGYTF
NA	TRBV11-3	NA	TRBJ2-7	16	TGTGCCAGCAGCCAGCGCCCGCTCCCCCGCTCCTACGAGCAGTACTTC	CASSQRPLPRSYEQYF
NA	TRBV6-1	NA	TRBJ2-3	12	TGTGCCAGCAGTAAATGGGGCGATACGCAGTATTTT	CASSKWGDTQYF
NA	TRBV28	TRBD1	TRBJ1-5	17	TGTGCCAGCAGTTTACAGGGGGCCGTTAGGAGCAATCAGCCCCAGCATTTT	CASSLQGAVRSNQPQHF
NA	TRBV28	NA	TRBJ1-1	16	TGTGCCAGCAGTTTGACCTATGGGGGGAGAAACACTGAAGCTTTCTTT	CASSLTYGGRNTEAFF
NA	TRBV29-1	NA	TRBJ1-3	12	TGCAGCGTTGTAAGGGGAGGAAACACCATATATTTT	CSVVRGGNTIYF
NA	TRBV4-1	NA	TRBJ2-7	13	TGCGCCAGCAGCCTGGGGGGTCCCTACGAGCAGTACTTC	CASSLGGPYEQYF
NA	TRBV4-1	TRBD1	TRBJ1-6	18	TGCGCCAGCAGCCGCTTACCCGGGACAGGACCCGATAATTCACCCCTCCACTTT	CASSRLPGTGPDNSPLHF
NA	TRBV5-1	TRBD2	TRBJ2-1	14	TGCGCCAGCAGGGGGGACTACTCCTACAATGAGCAGTTCTTC	CASRGDYSYNEQFF
NA	TRBV28	TRBD1	TRBJ1-1	14	TGTGCCAGCAGTCCCCGCAGGACAGGGGCTGAAGCTTTCTTT	CASSPRRTGAEAFF
NA	TRBV5-1	NA	TRBJ2-7	15	TGCGCCAGCAGCTTGGCCAGTATGAGCTCCTACGAGCAGTACTTC	CASSLASMSSYEQYF
NA	TRBV7-9	NA	TRBJ1-4	15	TGTGCCAGCAAAAGTAATCGAACAACTAATGAAAAACTGTTTTTT	CASKSNRTTNEKLFF
NA	TRBV7-9	NA	TRBJ2-5	15	TGTGCCAGCAGCCTCGGATACTACGACAAGGAGACCCAGTACTTC	CASSLGYYDKETQYF
NA	TRBV13	NA	TRBJ1-1	14	TGTGCCAGCAGCTTAGAGTTGGGGGCCACTGAAGCTTTCTTT	CASSLELGATEAFF
NA	TRBV19	NA	TRBJ2-5	17	TGTGCCAGTAGTATAGGGGGTTCGTCGGGGGATCAAGAGACCCAGTACTTC	CASSIGGSSGDQETQYF
NA	TRBV9	TRBD2	TRBJ2-1	15	TGTGCCAGCAGCACTCAAGCGGGGGAATACAATGAGCAGTTCTTC	CASSTQAGEYNEQFF
NA	TRBV6-5	NA	TRBJ1-2	14	TGTGCCAGCAGTTACTCGCCGGGAGGGAGTGGCTACACCTTC	CASSYSPGGSGYTF